Listed below are T cell receptor beta chains from one sample, sequenced in a study of cytomegalovirus exposure and HLA in healthy donors. Sequencing was performed with immunoSEQ multiplex PCR; in TCRdb, only in-frame clones are kept and a portion is missing. The data show about 130,000 clones, 89% seen once. The sequenced sample was PBMCs. Receptors were obtained from a young woman in good health and CMV-seropositive. The CDR3 runs from the conserved cysteine through the conserved F or W. D genes are given only for firm matches. Only some rows state a clone size, as once, few, many or a class for expanded clones.

d_call j_call v_call clone_size cdr3_aa cdr3_nt
TRBD1 TRBJ2-2 TRBV7-8 NA CASTGQQNTGELFF TGTGCCAGCACGGGACAGCAGAACACCGGGGAGCTGTTTTTT
TRBD1 TRBJ2-7 TRBV5-6 NA CASSEGASYEQYF TGTGCCAGCAGCGAGGGGGCCTCCTACGAGCAGTACTTC
NA TRBJ2-1 TRBV2 NA CASRLTASSYNEQFF TGTGCCAGCAGGTTGACAGCGAGCTCCTACAATGAGCAGTTCTTC
TRBD1 TRBJ1-2 TRBV7-3 NA CASSIGQGDGYTF TGTGCCAGCAGCATAGGACAGGGTGATGGCTACACCTTC
NA TRBJ1-5 TRBV9 NA CASSVGDSTPQHF TGTGCCAGCAGCGTAGGTGACTCAACGCCCCAGCATTTT
TRBD1 TRBJ1-1 TRBV2 once CASRTGGTEAFF TGTGCCAGCAGGACAGGGGGCACTGAAGCTTTCTTT
NA TRBJ2-5 TRBV9 NA CASSVGPGWETQYF TGTGCCAGCAGCGTAGGCCCAGGGTGGGAGACCCAGTACTTC
NA TRBJ1-1 TRBV6-6 NA CASSRDRLNTEAFF TGTGCCAGCAGCCGAGACAGACTGAACACTGAAGCTTTCTTT
NA TRBJ2-1 TRBV4-3 NA CASSQEQGHEQFF TGCGCCAGCAGCCAAGAACAGGGCCATGAGCAGTTCTTC
NA TRBJ1-3 TRBV7-2 NA CASSLAGSDSGNTIYF TGTGCCAGCAGCTTAGCAGGGAGTGACTCTGGAAACACCATATATTTT
NA TRBJ1-5 TRBV4-3 NA CASSQDEMAGGPQHF TGCGCCAGCAGCCAAGATGAAATGGCCGGCGGGCCCCAGCATTTT
NA TRBJ1-2 TRBV2 NA CASSSGGRNDGYTF TGTGCCAGCAGCTCCGGAGGCAGGAATGACGGCTACACCTTC
TRBD1 TRBJ2-7 TRBV6-5 NA CASRPTGGLIYEQYF TGTGCCAGCAGACCGACAGGGGGTCTTATCTACGAGCAGTACTTC
TRBD1 TRBJ1-2 TRBV4-1 NA CASSQDGDRVDGYTF TGCGCCAGCAGCCAAGATGGGGACAGGGTCGATGGCTACACCTTC
NA TRBJ2-7 TRBV5-1 NA CASSLGTPPYEQYF TGCGCCAGCAGCTTGGGGACACCACCCTACGAGCAGTACTTC
NA TRBJ1-5 TRBV28 NA CASSWGGMGQPQHF TGTGCCAGCAGTTGGGGGGGTATGGGGCAGCCCCAGCATTTT
NA TRBJ1-2 TRBV6-5 NA CASRHSAGGDGYTF TGTGCCAGCAGACACTCCGCGGGTGGGGATGGCTACACCTTC
TRBD1 TRBJ1-5 TRBV2 NA CASSEIVGTGGQPQHF TGTGCCAGCAGTGAGATAGTCGGGACAGGGGGACAGCCCCAGCATTTT
NA TRBJ1-1 TRBV28 NA CASKHTEAFF TGTGCCAGCAAGCACACTGAAGCTTTCTTT
TRBD1 TRBJ1-3 TRBV5-1 NA CASSPTGDTIYF TGCGCCAGCAGCCCGACAGGGGACACCATATATTTT
NA TRBJ2-7 TRBV30 NA CAWGPRHFIYEQYF TGTGCCTGGGGCCCGAGACATTTTATCTACGAGCAGTACTTC
NA TRBJ2-3 TRBV13 NA CASSPSLVSNTQYF TGTGCCAGCAGCCCCTCCTTAGTGTCGAATACGCAGTATTTT
NA TRBJ2-1 TRBV7-2 NA CASSLVAVLSSYNEQFF TGTGCCAGCAGCTTAGTAGCGGTACTGAGCTCCTACAATGAGCAGTTCTTC
NA TRBJ2-5 TRBV18 NA CASSPSRSQGETQYF TGTGCCAGCTCACCTTCCCGGTCGCAGGGAGAGACCCAGTACTTC
TRBD1 TRBJ1-5 TRBV25-1 NA CASSELTGSQHF TGTGCCAGCAGTGAACTGACAGGGTCCCAGCATTTT
TRBD1 TRBJ1-5 TRBV27 NA CASSPDRGKDQPQHF TGTGCCAGCAGTCCGGACAGGGGAAAGGATCAGCCCCAGCATTTT
TRBD1 TRBJ1-3 TRBV19 once CASTHRTGSGNTIYF TGTGCCAGTACCCACAGGACAGGGTCTGGAAACACCATATATTTT
NA TRBJ1-2 TRBV9 NA CASSFLVGQGINYGYTF TGTGCCAGCAGCTTCCTCGTGGGGCAGGGGATTAACTATGGCTACACCTTC
TRBD2 TRBJ2-3 TRBV5-6 NA CASSSYIEVAGGVDTQYF TGTGCCAGCAGCTCCTATATCGAAGTAGCGGGGGGCGTGGATACGCAGTATTTT
NA TRBJ1-1 TRBV9 once CASSLTAVNTEAFF TGTGCCAGCAGCCTGACAGCCGTGAACACTGAAGCTTTCTTT
NA TRBJ2-2 TRBV7-2 NA CASIPPGGLYTGELFF TGTGCCAGCATCCCCCCCGGGGGGCTGTACACCGGGGAGCTGTTTTTT
TRBD1 TRBJ2-7 TRBV15 once CATSRDRGEQYF TGTGCCACCAGCAGGGACAGGGGAGAGCAGTACTTC
NA TRBJ1-5 TRBV28 NA CASSFPGNQPQHF TGTGCCAGCAGTTTCCCCGGTAATCAGCCCCAGCATTTT
NA TRBJ2-7 TRBV27 NA CASSLSFRGNDEQYF TGTGCCAGCAGTTTATCCTTTCGGGGAAACGACGAGCAGTACTTC
TRBD1 TRBJ1-6 TRBV9 NA CASAGTGGSPLHF TGTGCCTCTGCCGGGACAGGGGGCTCACCCCTCCACTTT
TRBD2 TRBJ2-2 TRBV5-1 many CASSLDASGGNTGELFF TGCGCCAGCAGCTTGGATGCTAGCGGGGGGAACACCGGGGAGCTGTTTTTT
TRBD1 TRBJ1-6 TRBV6-1 few CASSEAATGTGPLHF TGTGCCAGCAGTGAAGCGGCGACGGGGACAGGCCCCCTCCACTTT
NA TRBJ1-4 TRBV5-1 once CASIPPPPPGGCPATNEKLFF TGCGCCAGCATCCCCCCTCCCCCCCCGGGCGGGTGTCCGGCAACTAATGAAAAACTGTTTTTT
TRBD1 TRBJ2-7 TRBV28 once CASRGQGVSYEQYF TGTGCCAGCAGGGGACAGGGGGTATCCTACGAGCAGTACTTC
TRBD1 TRBJ1-2 TRBV23-1 few CASSPSPDRGDTSNYGYTF TGCGCCAGCAGTCCATCGCCGGACAGGGGCGATACTTCTAACTATGGCTACACCTTC
NA TRBJ2-1 TRBV19 NA CASSNTYNEQFF TGTGCCAGTAGTAATACCTACAATGAGCAGTTCTTC
NA TRBJ2-4 TRBV13 NA CASSPGRGGLAKNIQYF TGTGCCAGCAGCCCCGGGAGAGGTGGACTAGCCAAAAACATTCAGTACTTC
NA TRBJ2-1 TRBV7-2 few CASSFRTGTGMFF TGTGCCAGCAGCTTTAGAACCGGGACTGGGATGTTCTTC
NA TRBJ1-1 TRBV18 NA CASSPQGTTEAFF TGTGCCAGCTCGCCCCAGGGAACCACTGAAGCTTTCTTT
TRBD2 TRBJ2-3 TRBV7-2 NA CASSSRLAGGRDTQYF TGTGCCAGCAGCTCCAGACTAGCGGGGGGGCGAGATACGCAGTATTTT
NA TRBJ1-2 TRBV7-6 once CASSLEDSYGYTF TGTGCCAGCAGCTTAGAGGACAGCTATGGCTACACCTTC
TRBD1 TRBJ1-2 TRBV5-6 medium-sized CASSLEGTGAGGYTF TGTGCCAGCAGCTTGGAGGGGACAGGGGCGGGTGGCTACACCTTC
TRBD1 TRBJ2-7 TRBV28 NA CASSLWRQGLGEQYF TGTGCCAGCAGTTTATGGAGACAGGGGCTTGGCGAGCAGTACTTC
TRBD2 TRBJ2-5 TRBV11-2 NA CASSLIGLASGGAETQYF TGTGCCAGCAGCTTAATCGGTCTGGCTAGCGGGGGGGCAGAGACCCAGTACTTC
NA TRBJ1-6 TRBV6-5 few CASRLYNSPLHF TGTGCCAGCCGACTGTATAATTCACCCCTCCACTTT
TRBD1 TRBJ2-2 TRBV25-1 NA CASSPGQGAGGELFF TGTGCCAGCAGTCCAGGACAGGGGGCTGGCGGGGAGCTGTTTTTT